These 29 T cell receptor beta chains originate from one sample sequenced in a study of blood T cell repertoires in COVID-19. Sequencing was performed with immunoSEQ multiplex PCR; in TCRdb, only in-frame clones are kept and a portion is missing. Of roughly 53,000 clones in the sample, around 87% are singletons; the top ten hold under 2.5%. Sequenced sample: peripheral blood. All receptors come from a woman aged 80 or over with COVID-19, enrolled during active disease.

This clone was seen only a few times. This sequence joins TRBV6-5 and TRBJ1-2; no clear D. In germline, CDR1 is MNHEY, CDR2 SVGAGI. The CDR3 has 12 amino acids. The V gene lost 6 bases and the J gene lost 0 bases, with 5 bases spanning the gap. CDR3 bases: TGTGCCAGCAGACCGGCTAACTATGGCTACACCTTC. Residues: CASRPANYGYTF.

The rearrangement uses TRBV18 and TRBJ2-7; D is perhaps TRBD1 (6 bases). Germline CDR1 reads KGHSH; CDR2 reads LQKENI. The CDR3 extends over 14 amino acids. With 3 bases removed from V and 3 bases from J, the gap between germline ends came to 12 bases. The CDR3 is CASSPLGQIYEQYF. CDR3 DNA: TGTGCCAGCTCACCGCTCGGACAGATCTACGAGCAGTACTTC.

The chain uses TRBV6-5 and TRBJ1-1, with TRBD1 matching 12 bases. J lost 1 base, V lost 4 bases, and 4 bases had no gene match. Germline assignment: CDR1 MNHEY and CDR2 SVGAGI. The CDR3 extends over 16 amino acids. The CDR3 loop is CASSWDRGQANTEAFF. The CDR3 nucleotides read TGTGCCAGCAGTTGGGACAGGGGGCAAGCGAACACTGAAGCTTTCTTT.

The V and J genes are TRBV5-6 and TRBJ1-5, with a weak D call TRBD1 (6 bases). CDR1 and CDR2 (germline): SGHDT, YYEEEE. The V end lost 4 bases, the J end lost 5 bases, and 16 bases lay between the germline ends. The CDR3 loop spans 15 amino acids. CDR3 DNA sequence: TGTGCCAGCAGCCGAACGGGGGGCCCGCATCAGCCCCAGCATTTT. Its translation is CASSRTGGPHQPQHF.

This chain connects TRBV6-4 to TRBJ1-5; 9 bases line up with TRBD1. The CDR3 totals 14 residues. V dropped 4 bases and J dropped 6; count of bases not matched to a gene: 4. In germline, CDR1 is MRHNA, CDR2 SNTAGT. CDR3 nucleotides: TGTGCCAGCAGTGCAACAGGGGGCACTCAGCCCCAGCATTTT. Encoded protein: CASSATGGTQPQHF.

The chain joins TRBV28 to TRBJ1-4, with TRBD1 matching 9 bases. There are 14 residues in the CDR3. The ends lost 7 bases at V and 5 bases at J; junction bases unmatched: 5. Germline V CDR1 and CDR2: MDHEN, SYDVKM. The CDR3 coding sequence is TGTGCCAGCAAGCCGGGACAGGGCAATGAAAAACTGTTTTTT. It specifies CASKPGQGNEKLFF.

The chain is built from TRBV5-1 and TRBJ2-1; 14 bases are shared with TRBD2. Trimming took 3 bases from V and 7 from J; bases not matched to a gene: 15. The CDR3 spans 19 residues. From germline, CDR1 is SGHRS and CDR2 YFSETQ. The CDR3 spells CASSSRLAGGRWRANEQFF. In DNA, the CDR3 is TGCGCCAGCAGCTCTAGACTAGCGGGGGGGCGATGGAGGGCGAATGAGCAGTTCTTC.

The CDR3 region is CASSQVSGYGEDEQFF. DNA of the CDR3: TGTGCCAGCAGCCAAGTAAGTGGGTACGGAGAAGATGAGCAGTTCTTC. V is TRBV14 and J is TRBJ2-1; D gene ambiguous. CDR1 is SGHDN and CDR2 is FVKESK in the germline V gene. CDR3 length: 16 amino acids. Trimming stripped 1 base from V and 8 bases from J, with 18 bases between. The entire variable domain, with the rest obtained from reference TRBV14 and TRBJ2-1, is as follows: EAGVTQFPSHSVIEKGQTVTLRCDPISGHDNLYWYRRVMGKEIKFLLHFVKESKQDESGMPNNRFLAERTGGTYSTLKVQPAELEDSGVYFCASSQVSGYGEDEQFFGPGTRLTVL.

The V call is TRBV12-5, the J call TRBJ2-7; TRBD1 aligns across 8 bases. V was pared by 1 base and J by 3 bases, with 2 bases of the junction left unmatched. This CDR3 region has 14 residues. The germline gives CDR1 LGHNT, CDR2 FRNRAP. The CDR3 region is CASGLGDRGYEQYF. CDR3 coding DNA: TGTGCTAGTGGTTTGGGAGACAGGGGCTACGAGCAGTACTTC.

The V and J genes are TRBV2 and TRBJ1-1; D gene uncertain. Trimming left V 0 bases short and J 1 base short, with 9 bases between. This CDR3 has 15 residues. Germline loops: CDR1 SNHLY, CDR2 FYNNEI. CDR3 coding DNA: TGTGCCAGCAGTGAAGCGGAGGACGGGAACACTGAAGCTTTCTTT. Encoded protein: CASSEAEDGNTEAFF. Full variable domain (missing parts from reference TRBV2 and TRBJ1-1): EPEVTQTPSHQVTQMGQEVILRCVPISNHLYFYWYRQILGQKVEFLVSFYNNEISEKSEIFDDQFSVERPDGSNFTLKIRSTKLEDSAMYFCASSEAEDGNTEAFFGQGTRLTVV.

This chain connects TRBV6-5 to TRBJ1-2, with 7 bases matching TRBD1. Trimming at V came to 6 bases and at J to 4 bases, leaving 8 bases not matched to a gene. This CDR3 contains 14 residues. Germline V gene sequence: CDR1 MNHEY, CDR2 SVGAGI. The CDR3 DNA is TGTGCCAGCAGCCAAATCAGACAGGGCTATGGCTACACCTTC. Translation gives CASSQIRQGYGYTF.

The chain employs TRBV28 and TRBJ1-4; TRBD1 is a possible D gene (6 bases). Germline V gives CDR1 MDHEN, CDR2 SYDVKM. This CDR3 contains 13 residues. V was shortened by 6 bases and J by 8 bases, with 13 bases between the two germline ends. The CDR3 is CASSGTIREKLFF. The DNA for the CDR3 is TGTGCCAGCAGCGGGACAATTAGGGAAAAACTGTTTTTT. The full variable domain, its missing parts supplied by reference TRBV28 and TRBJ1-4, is DVKVTQSSRYLVKRTGEKVFLECVQDMDHENMFWYRQDPGLGLRLIYFSYDVKMKEKGDIPEGYSVSREKKERFSLILESASTNQTSMYLCASSGTIREKLFFGSGTQLSVL.

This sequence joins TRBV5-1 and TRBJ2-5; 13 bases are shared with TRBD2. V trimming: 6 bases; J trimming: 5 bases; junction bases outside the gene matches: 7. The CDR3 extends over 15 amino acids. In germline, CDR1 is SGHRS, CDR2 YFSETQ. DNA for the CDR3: TGCGCCAGCAACCGACTAGCGGGAGGACGGGAGACCCAGTACTTC. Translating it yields CASNRLAGGRETQYF.

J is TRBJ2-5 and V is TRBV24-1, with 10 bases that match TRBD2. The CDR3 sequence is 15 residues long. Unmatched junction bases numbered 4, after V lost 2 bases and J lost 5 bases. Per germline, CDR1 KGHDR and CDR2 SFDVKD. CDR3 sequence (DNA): TGTGCCACCAGTGATTCTAGCGGGAGTAGGGAGACCCAGTACTTC. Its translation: CATSDSSGSRETQYF.

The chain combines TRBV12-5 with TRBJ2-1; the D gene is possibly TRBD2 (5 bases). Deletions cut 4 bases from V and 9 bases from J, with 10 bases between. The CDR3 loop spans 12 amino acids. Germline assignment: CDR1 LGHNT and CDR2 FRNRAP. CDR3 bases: TGTGCTAGTGGTTCCAGTCGGGGTGAGCAGTTCTTC. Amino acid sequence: CASGSSRGEQFF. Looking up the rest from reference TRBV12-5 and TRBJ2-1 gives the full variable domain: DARVTQTPRHKVTEMGQEVTMRCQPILGHNTVFWYRQTMMQGLELLAYFRNRAPLDDSGMPKDRFSAEMPDATLATLKIQPSEPRDSAVYFCASGSSRGEQFFGPGTRLTVL.

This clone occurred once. The CDR3 sequence is CASSRPPPQGYDGYTF. CDR3 sequence (DNA): TGTGCCAGCAGTCGACCACCCCCACAGGGATATGATGGCTACACCTTC. The rearrangement links TRBV7-9 to TRBJ1-2; TRBD1 is a possible D gene (6 bases). Per germline, CDR1 SEHNR and CDR2 FQNEAQ (reference sequence). V was cut by 6 bases and J by 6 bases, with 23 bases left in between. This CDR3 region has 16 residues.

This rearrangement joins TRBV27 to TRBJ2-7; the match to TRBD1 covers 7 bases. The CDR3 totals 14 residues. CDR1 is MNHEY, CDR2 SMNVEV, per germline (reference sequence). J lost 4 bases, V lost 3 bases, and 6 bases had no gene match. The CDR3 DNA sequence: TGTGCCAGCAGTTTGTATAAGGGGGCATACGAGCAGTACTTC. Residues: CASSLYKGAYEQYF.

The chain's CDR3 is CASSLFRARDEQFF. In nucleotides, the CDR3 is TGCGCCAGCAGCTTGTTTAGGGCCAGGGATGAGCAGTTCTTC. V is TRBV5-1 and J is TRBJ2-1, with D perhaps matching TRBD1 (5 bases). Trimming stripped 1 base from V and 8 bases from J, with 13 bases between. The CDR3 has 14 amino acids. Germline V gives CDR1 SGHRS, CDR2 YFSETQ. Using reference TRBV5-1 and TRBJ2-1 for the parts outside the CDR3, the full variable domain is KAGVTQTPRYLIKTRGQQVTLSCSPISGHRSVSWYQQTPGQGLQFLFEYFSETQRNKGNFPGRFSGRQFSNSRSEMNVSTLELGDSALYLCASSLFRARDEQFFGPGTRLTVL.

The CDR3 reads CASSPFSGGGAGLSTDTQYF. The CDR3 DNA follows: TGTGCCAGCAGCCCCTTTAGCGGCGGGGGGGCCGGCCTGAGCACAGATACGCAGTATTTT. The chain links TRBV7-8 to TRBJ2-3; TRBD2 matches 9 bases. The J segment lost 0 bases and the V segment lost 5 bases, leaving 18 bases of the junction unmatched. Germline V gene data show CDR1 as SGHVS and CDR2 as FQNEAQ. The CDR3 consists of 20 residues.

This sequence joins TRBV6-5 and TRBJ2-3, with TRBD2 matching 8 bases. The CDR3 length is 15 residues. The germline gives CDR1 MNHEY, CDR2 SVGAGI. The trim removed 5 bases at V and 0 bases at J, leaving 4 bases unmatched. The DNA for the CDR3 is TGTGCCAGCAGTCCGGGGGGGGTTAGCACAGATACGCAGTATTTT. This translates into CASSPGGVSTDTQYF.

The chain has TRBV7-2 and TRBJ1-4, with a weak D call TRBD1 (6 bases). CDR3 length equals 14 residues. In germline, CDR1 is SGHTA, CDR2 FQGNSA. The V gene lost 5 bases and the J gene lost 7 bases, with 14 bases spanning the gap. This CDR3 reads CASSPDRSSEKLFF. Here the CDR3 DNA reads TGTGCCAGCAGCCCGGACAGATCTAGTGAAAAACTGTTTTTT.

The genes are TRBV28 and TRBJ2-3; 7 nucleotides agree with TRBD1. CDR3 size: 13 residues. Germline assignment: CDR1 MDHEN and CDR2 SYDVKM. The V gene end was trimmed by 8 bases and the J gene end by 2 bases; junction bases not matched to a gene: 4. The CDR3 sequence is CASLGQLTDTQYF. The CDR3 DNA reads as TGTGCCAGCTTGGGACAGCTCACAGATACGCAGTATTTT.

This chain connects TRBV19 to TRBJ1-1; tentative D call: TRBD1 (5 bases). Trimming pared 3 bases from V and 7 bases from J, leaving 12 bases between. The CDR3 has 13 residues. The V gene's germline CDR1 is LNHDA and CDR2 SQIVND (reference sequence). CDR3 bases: TGTGCCAGTAGTATTGACAGCGTTCATGAAGCTTTCTTT. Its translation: CASSIDSVHEAFF.

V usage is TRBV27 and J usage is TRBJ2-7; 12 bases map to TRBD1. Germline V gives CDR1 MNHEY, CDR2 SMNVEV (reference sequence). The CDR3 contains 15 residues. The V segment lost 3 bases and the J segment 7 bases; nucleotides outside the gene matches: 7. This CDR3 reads CASSFWGQGAREQYF. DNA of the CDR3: TGTGCCAGCAGTTTTTGGGGACAGGGGGCGCGAGAGCAGTACTTC.

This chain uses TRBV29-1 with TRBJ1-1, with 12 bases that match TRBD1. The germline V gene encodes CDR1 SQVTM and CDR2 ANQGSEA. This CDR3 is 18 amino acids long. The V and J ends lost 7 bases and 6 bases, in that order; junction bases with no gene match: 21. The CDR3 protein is CSAPKPGQGAIGIAEAFF. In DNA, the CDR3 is TGCAGCGCCCCTAAACCGGGACAGGGGGCGATTGGGATAGCTGAAGCTTTCTTT. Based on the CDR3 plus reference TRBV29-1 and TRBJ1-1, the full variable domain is SAVISQKPSRDICQRGTSLTIQCQVDSQVTMMFWYRQQPGQSLTLIATANQGSEATYESGFVIDKFPISRPNLTFSTLTVSNMSPEDSSIYLCSAPKPGQGAIGIAEAFFGQGTRLTVV.

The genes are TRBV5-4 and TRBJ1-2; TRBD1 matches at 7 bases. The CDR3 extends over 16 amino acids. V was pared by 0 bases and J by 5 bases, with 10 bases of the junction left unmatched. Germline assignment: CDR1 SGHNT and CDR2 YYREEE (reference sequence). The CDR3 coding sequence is TGTGCCAGCAGCTTGGCTCTCGGGACAGAAGAATATGGCTACACCTTC. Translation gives CASSLALGTEEYGYTF.

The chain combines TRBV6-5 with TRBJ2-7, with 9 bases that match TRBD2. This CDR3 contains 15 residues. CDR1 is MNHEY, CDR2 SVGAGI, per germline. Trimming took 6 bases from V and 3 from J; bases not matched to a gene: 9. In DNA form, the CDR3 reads TGTGCCAGCAGACTACTGAAGCGGGGGGACTACGAGCAGTACTTC. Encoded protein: CASRLLKRGDYEQYF.

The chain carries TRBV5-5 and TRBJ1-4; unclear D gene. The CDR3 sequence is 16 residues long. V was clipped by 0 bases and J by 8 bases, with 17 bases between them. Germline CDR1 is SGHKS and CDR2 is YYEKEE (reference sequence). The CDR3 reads CASSLGSTAPGEKLFF. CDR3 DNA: TGTGCCAGCAGCTTGGGGTCGACGGCCCCGGGAGAAAAACTGTTTTTT.

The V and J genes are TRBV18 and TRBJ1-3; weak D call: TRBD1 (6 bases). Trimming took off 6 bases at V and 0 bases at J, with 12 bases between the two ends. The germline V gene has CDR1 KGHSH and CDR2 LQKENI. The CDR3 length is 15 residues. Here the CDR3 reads CASSPGQHSGNTIYF. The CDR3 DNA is TGTGCCAGCTCGCCAGGACAGCACTCTGGAAACACCATATATTTT.